This T cell receptor (beta chain) was retrieved from a study of identical twins. Only healthy Caucasians were included as donors. Study-level points and caveats: Some out-of-frame alpha sequences were shared by twins, and these showed excess low generation probability. In drawing conclusions, the study used cross-sectional statistical analysis and did not follow the same donors.

TCRdb recomputed calls from the 5' RACE reads with MiXCR, one row per CDR3 protein. Of about 1.7 million distinct CDR3 sequences in the sample, around 33% were seen once. In this sample, this clonotype turned up a few times. The antigen remains unidentified. The sequencing input was cord blood. The sequence was obtained from a newborn girl in good health.

CDR3 sequence (DNA): TGTGCCAGCAGTCCAGGGGTTACAAGGGGGGGGTATGAAAAACTGTTTTTT. Protein sequence: CASSPGVTRGGYEKLFF. This sequence joins TRBV12-3 or TRBV12-4 and TRBJ1-4; D possibly corresponds to TRBD1 (6 bases). CDR3 length equals 17 residues. Trimming shortened V by 5 bases and J by 6 bases, and 22 bases separated the two germline ends.